The rows below give T cell receptor beta chains drawn from one sample of a study of metastatic and nonmetastatic thyroid tumors. TCRdb reassembled clones from the PCR reads with MiXCR. Seen here are around 35,000 clones, around 17% observed once, and the top ten hold 3% to 4%. The sample consisted of blood. The receptors come from a female donor with papillary thyroid cancer or a benign thyroid nodule (not recorded which). Some clones in this sample may be carry-over from other donors' samples. Each CDR3 is given with its conserved first and last residue. Fields, in order: V gene, clone size, J gene, D gene, CDR3 DNA, CDR3 protein. A D gene is named only where the DNA matches it firmly. Some rows mark clone size as missing; the rest say once, few, many or name a class of expanded clone.

v_call: TRBV30; clone_size: .; j_call: TRBJ2-7; d_call: TRBD2; cdr3_nt: TGTGCCTGGAGGCAGAAACCGGGACTAGCGGGAATGAAGCAGTACTTC; cdr3_aa: CAWRQKPGLAGMKQYF
v_call: TRBV7-9; clone_size: many; j_call: TRBJ2-7; d_call: .; cdr3_nt: TGTGCCAGCAGTATGGGCTCAGACGAGCAGTACTTC; cdr3_aa: CASSMGSDEQYF
v_call: TRBV4-2; clone_size: many; j_call: TRBJ2-1; d_call: .; cdr3_nt: TGTGCCAGCAGCCACCACAGGGATTCCCAGTCCGTCAATGAGCAGTTCTTC; cdr3_aa: CASSHHRDSQSVNEQFF
v_call: TRBV30; clone_size: many; j_call: TRBJ2-2; d_call: .; cdr3_nt: TGTGCCTGGAGTGTCAAGAACACCGGGGAGCTGTTTTTT; cdr3_aa: CAWSVKNTGELFF
v_call: TRBV28; clone_size: many; j_call: TRBJ2-1; d_call: TRBD2; cdr3_nt: TGTGCCATGACTAGCGGGAGAAAGGGTGAGCAGTTCTTC; cdr3_aa: CAMTSGRKGEQFF
v_call: TRBV20-1; clone_size: few; j_call: TRBJ1-6; d_call: .; cdr3_nt: TGCAGTGCTCACTCGGGACATGACTCTTCACCCCTCCACTTT; cdr3_aa: CSAHSGHDSSPLHF
v_call: TRBV27; clone_size: few; j_call: TRBJ2-7; d_call: .; cdr3_nt: TGTGCCAGCAGTTCCAAAGGGGGGGGGTCCTACGAGCAGTACTTC; cdr3_aa: CASSSKGGGSYEQYF
v_call: TRBV9; clone_size: many; j_call: TRBJ2-6; d_call: TRBD1; cdr3_nt: TGTGCCAGCAGCGTACCCCGGACAGGGCCAAGCTCTGGGGCCAACGTCCTGACTTTC; cdr3_aa: CASSVPRTGPSSGANVLTF
v_call: TRBV5-6; clone_size: many; j_call: TRBJ2-5; d_call: TRBD2; cdr3_nt: TGTGCCAGCAGCTTGTTGACTAGCGGGAGGGGAGGGACCCAGTACTTC; cdr3_aa: CASSLLTSGRGGTQYF
v_call: TRBV6-1; clone_size: many; j_call: TRBJ2-7; d_call: .; cdr3_nt: TGTGCCAGCAGTCACCTGGACAGCCCCTACGAGCAGTACTTC; cdr3_aa: CASSHLDSPYEQYF
v_call: TRBV12-3/TRBV12-4; clone_size: many; j_call: TRBJ2-3; d_call: TRBD1; cdr3_nt: TGTGCCAGCAGCTTGTTAGGGACAGGGAGGAATACGCAGTATTTT; cdr3_aa: CASSLLGTGRNTQYF
v_call: TRBV5-6; clone_size: .; j_call: TRBJ2-5; d_call: TRBD1; cdr3_nt: TGTGCCAGCCTCCGGGACAGCTCTAAGGACCTGCAGTACTTC; cdr3_aa: CASLRDSSKDLQYF
v_call: TRBV12-3/TRBV12-4; clone_size: many; j_call: TRBJ2-3; d_call: .; cdr3_nt: TGTGCCAGCAGTTCGCCCCCGGGTACGCAGTATTTT; cdr3_aa: CASSSPPGTQYF
v_call: TRBV7-3; clone_size: many; j_call: TRBJ2-2; d_call: TRBD1; cdr3_nt: TGTGCCAGCAGCCAGGGGGTGAACACCGGGGAGCTGTTTTTT; cdr3_aa: CASSQGVNTGELFF
v_call: TRBV18; clone_size: many; j_call: TRBJ2-1; d_call: .; cdr3_nt: TGTGCCAGCTCGCCCCGGACGACAGGCTCCAATGAGCAGTTCTTC; cdr3_aa: CASSPRTTGSNEQFF
v_call: TRBV30; clone_size: .; j_call: TRBJ1-6; d_call: .; cdr3_nt: TGTGCCTGGAGATGGACGAAACAGGGTGGAGGTTCACCCCTCCACTTT; cdr3_aa: CAWRWTKQGGGSPLHF
v_call: TRBV5-6; clone_size: .; j_call: TRBJ2-7; d_call: .; cdr3_nt: TGTTCAAGCAGCTTGGGCCGGGACGAGCAGTACTTC; cdr3_aa: CSSSLGRDEQYF
v_call: TRBV2; clone_size: many; j_call: TRBJ2-7; d_call: .; cdr3_nt: TGTGCCAGCAGCTATACAGGATACTACGAGCAGTACTTC; cdr3_aa: CASSYTGYYEQYF
v_call: TRBV11-2; clone_size: .; j_call: TRBJ2-7; d_call: TRBD2; cdr3_nt: TGTGCCTGCGGGGGTGGACTAGCGGGGTATTTCTACGAGCAGTACTTC; cdr3_aa: CACGGGLAGYFYEQYF
v_call: TRBV25-1; clone_size: many; j_call: TRBJ1-2; d_call: .; cdr3_nt: TGTGCCAGCACCGCCAACGGGTGGGGCTACACCTTC; cdr3_aa: CASTANGWGYTF